Presented here are 28 T cell receptor beta chains from one specimen sequenced in a study of a mutant IDH1 vaccine in newly diagnosed glioma. The table came from immunoSEQ multiplex PCR; TCRdb's copy has only in-frame clones and leaves some out. The profile shows about 34,000 clones, about 87% of them singletons. Stated time point: week 47, end of study. Topical imiquimod was applied with each vaccine dose, which held 300 ug of mutant IDH1 20-mer peptide. Their specific antigens are unknown. The sequenced sample was PBMCs, obtained from a glioma patient whose treatment included an IDH1 peptide vaccine. The receptors shown here come from a woman in her 30s with glioma.

The chain links TRBV5-1 to TRBJ2-3; the D gene could be TRBD1 or TRBD2 (6 bases each). Germline V lookup: CDR1 SGHRS, CDR2 YFSETQ. CDR3 size: 14 residues. The V end was cut by 4 bases, the J end by 6 bases, with 15 bases between. CDR3 sequence: CASSALGGRDTQYF. CDR3 in DNA: TGCGCCAGCAGCGCCCTTGGGGGGCGGGATACGCAGTATTTT.

This clone appeared once. The chain has TRBV5-1 and TRBJ1-4; D might be TRBD1 (5 bases). CDR1 is SGHRS, CDR2 YFSETQ, per germline. The CDR3 totals 16 residues. Trimming pared 3 bases from V and 0 bases from J, leaving 12 bases between. CDR3 protein: CASSSGDRATNEKLFF. The DNA for the CDR3 is TGCGCCAGCAGCTCCGGCGACAGAGCAACTAATGAAAAACTGTTTTTT.

The chain couples TRBV7-7 to TRBJ2-1; 14 nucleotides align to TRBD2. Germline values: CDR1 SSHAT, CDR2 FNYEAQ (reference sequence). With 3 bases clipped from V and 9 bases from J, the junction kept 4 bases outside the gene matches. This CDR3 region has 15 residues. In DNA form, the CDR3 reads TGTGCCAGCAGCTTGACTAGCGGGGGGGCGGGTGAGCAGTTCTTC. Residues: CASSLTSGGAGEQFF.

This chain links TRBV6-6 with TRBJ1-1; D remains ambiguous. The CDR3 runs 12 residues. The V and J ends lost 3 bases and 7 bases respectively, with 9 bases between them. Germline CDR1 MNHNY, CDR2 SVGAGI (reference sequence). As DNA, the CDR3 is TGTGCCAGCAGTTATCTGAGCCGTGAAGCTTTCTTT. It specifies CASSYLSREAFF.

The chain is built from TRBV21-1 and TRBJ1-4; TRBD1, the table's D call, lacks a check against the DNA. TRBV21-1 is reported as a pseudogene. The CDR3 is made up of 15 amino acids. The CDR3 sequence is CARLEGARTNEKLFF. The CDR3 DNA is TGTGCCAGGTTGGAGGGGGCTAGAACTAATGAAAAACTGTTTTTT.

This chain joins TRBV5-4 and TRBJ2-2; D gene ambiguous. V gave up 0 bases and J gave up 6 bases, with 6 bases separating them. CDR1 and CDR2 from the germline V gene are SGHNT and YYREEE (reference sequence). The CDR3 consists of 13 residues. The CDR3 DNA is TGTGCCAGCAGCTTGGAGTCAGCCGGGGAGCTGTTTTTT. Translation gives CASSLESAGELFF.

The chain has TRBV18 and TRBJ1-4, with D perhaps TRBD1 (5 bases). The CDR3 loop spans 14 amino acids. Germline V CDR1 and CDR2: KGHSH, LQKENI. Trimming cost V 1 base and J 7 bases, with 10 bases left between them. As DNA, the CDR3 is TGTGCCAGCTCACCACGGGGGGGTGGTGAAAAACTGTTTTTT. Translating gives CASSPRGGGEKLFF.

This clone was seen more than once but under ten times. J is TRBJ1-5 and V is TRBV10-3; 8 positions agree with TRBD1. The CDR3 is made up of 16 amino acids. Germline V gene lookup returns CDR1 ENHRY and CDR2 SYGVKD. Unmatched junction bases numbered 2, after V lost 1 base and J lost 0 bases. The CDR3 is CAISEFGTGSNQPQHF. The CDR3 DNA follows: TGTGCCATCAGTGAGTTCGGGACAGGTAGCAATCAGCCCCAGCATTTT.

V is TRBV10-3 and J is TRBJ1-6; perhaps TRBD1 as D (5 bases). Looked up from germline, CDR1 is ENHRY and CDR2 is SYGVKD. V was shortened by 9 bases and J by 5 bases, with 11 bases between the two germline ends. CDR3 size: 13 residues. CDR3 in amino acids: CAIRGEDNSPLHF. The DNA of the CDR3 is TGTGCCATTAGGGGAGAAGATAATTCACCCCTCCACTTT.

The chain employs TRBV6-5 and TRBJ1-1; D is uncertain. Germline CDR1 is MNHEY and CDR2 is SVGAGI. The V and J ends lost 8 bases and 11 bases respectively, with 18 bases between them. CDR3 length: 12 residues. CDR3 DNA sequence: TGTGCCAGCTTCACCCTTTGGAGGGAGGCTTTCTTT. Protein: CASFTLWREAFF.

The chain links TRBV10-3 to TRBJ1-1, with a weak D call TRBD1 (5 bases). Deletions cut 9 bases from V and 0 bases from J, with 14 bases between. This CDR3 is built from 14 residues. Looked up from germline, CDR1 is ENHRY and CDR2 is SYGVKD. CDR3 bases: TGTGCCATTACAAGACAGCCCATGAACACTGAAGCTTTCTTT. This codes for CAITRQPMNTEAFF.

This clone was observed a single time. This chain connects TRBV5-1 to TRBJ2-5, with no clear D. Trimming removed 6 bases from V and 9 bases from J, with 12 bases in between. Germline V gives CDR1 SGHRS, CDR2 YFSETQ. The CDR3 is 11 amino acids. CDR3 residues: CASNPESAQYF. The CDR3 coding sequence is TGCGCCAGCAACCCCGAATCGGCCCAGTACTTC.

The rearrangement joins TRBV30 to TRBJ1-4; 7 nucleotides agree with TRBD1. V shed 4 bases, J shed 8 bases, and the junction held 7 bases outside the gene matches. The germline V gene has CDR1 GTSNPN and CDR2 SVGIG (reference sequence). This CDR3 spans 13 amino acids. The CDR3 protein is CAWTLRGSEKLFF. The DNA for the CDR3 is TGTGCCTGGACCCTCAGGGGGTCCGAAAAACTGTTTTTT.

The rearrangement links TRBV29-1 to TRBJ2-7; the D is unclear. Germline V lookup: CDR1 SQVTM, CDR2 ANQGSEA. CDR3 length: 13 amino acids. V was clipped by 0 bases and J by 0 bases, with 6 bases between them. For the CDR3, the DNA is TGCAGCGTTGAAGACAGTCCCTCCTACGAGCAGTACTTC. Translated: CSVEDSPSYEQYF.

This clone was recorded a few times. The rearrangement uses TRBV7-9 and TRBJ2-3, with 8 bases identical to TRBD2. V shed 5 bases and J 4 bases; nucleotides not matched to a gene: 8. Germline assignment: CDR1 SEHNR and CDR2 FQNEAQ (reference sequence). This CDR3 has 15 residues. This CDR3 reads CASSQPGLGSDTQYF. CDR3 nucleotide sequence: TGTGCCAGCAGCCAGCCGGGACTAGGTTCAGATACGCAGTATTTT.

V gene TRBV29-1 combines with J gene TRBJ1-3; possible D gene TRBD1, 6 bases. Germline V gene sequence: CDR1 SQVTM, CDR2 ANQGSEA. CDR3 length equals 13 residues. Trimming stripped 7 bases from V and 2 bases from J, with 12 bases between. CDR3 amino acids: CSGQTGTGNTIYF. CDR3 nucleotides: TGCAGCGGCCAAACAGGGACTGGAAACACCATATATTTT.

The chain combines TRBV27 with TRBJ2-5, with D possibly called TRBD1 or TRBD2 (6 bases each). V was shortened by 6 bases and J by 5 bases, with 16 bases between the two germline ends. The CDR3 is 14 residues long. Germline loops: CDR1 MNHEY, CDR2 SMNVEV (reference sequence). As DNA, the CDR3 is TGTGCCAGCAGCCCTGTGTTAGGGGGGGAGACCCAGTACTTC. Translation: CASSPVLGGETQYF.

This clone was observed a single time. The rearrangement uses TRBV5-6 and TRBJ2-2; TRBD1 agrees at 7 bases. CDR1 and CDR2 (germline): SGHDT, YYEEEE. CDR3 length: 17 residues. Germline trimming cut 4 bases from V and 6 bases from J; bases unmatched to any gene: 15. CDR3: CASSRRQGSGFAGELFF. In DNA, the CDR3 is TGTGCCAGCAGCCGCAGACAGGGTTCAGGTTTCGCCGGGGAGCTGTTTTTT.

The chain is built from TRBV10-2 and TRBJ2-7; 12 bases map to TRBD2. The CDR3 runs 15 residues. V dropped 3 bases and J dropped 6; count of bases not matched to a gene: 6. Germline-derived CDR1 and CDR2 are WSHSY and SAAADI. The CDR3 is CASSDKLAGGSEQYF. For the CDR3, the DNA is TGCGCCAGCAGTGACAAACTAGCGGGGGGAAGCGAGCAGTACTTC.

The chain links TRBV10-1 to TRBJ2-7; no reliable D call. Germline V gives CDR1 WNHNN, CDR2 SYGVQD (reference sequence). CDR3 size: 15 residues. Trimming removed 0 bases at V and 2 bases at J, with 11 bases between. CDR3 nucleotides: TGCGCCAGCAGTGAGTCAGGCGGCCTCACCTACGAGCAGTACTTC. This gives the protein CASSESGGLTYEQYF.

This clone showed up just a few times. The gene calls are TRBV7-8 and TRBJ1-1; D remains ambiguous. The CDR3 has 16 residues. Germline V gene data show CDR1 as SGHVS and CDR2 as FQNEAQ. V lost 5 bases to trimming and J lost 5 bases, with 21 bases between them. The CDR3 loop reads CASSTRERGPGTEAFF. The CDR3 nucleotides read TGTGCCAGCAGCACTAGAGAGAGAGGGCCGGGGACTGAAGCTTTCTTT.

This chain joins TRBV19 and TRBJ1-5; 7 positions agree with TRBD1. CDR3 length equals 14 residues. The germline V gene has CDR1 LNHDA and CDR2 SQIVND (reference sequence). J lost 7 bases, V lost 3 bases, and 6 bases had no gene match. The chain's CDR3 is CASSIVGQYQPQHF. DNA of the CDR3: TGTGCCAGTAGTATTGTGGGACAGTACCAGCCCCAGCATTTT.

The chain joins TRBV5-1 to TRBJ1-2; D may be TRBD1 (6 bases). Germline V gene sequence: CDR1 SGHRS, CDR2 YFSETQ. The V and J ends lost 2 bases and 7 bases respectively, with 15 bases between them. The CDR3 is 14 residues long. This CDR3 is CASSLQQGFGGYTF. CDR3 nucleotides: TGCGCCAGCAGCTTACAACAGGGTTTCGGTGGCTACACCTTC.

J is TRBJ2-1 and V is TRBV2; D gene unclear. Trimming left V 8 bases short and J 3 bases short, with 5 bases between. Germline CDR1 reads SNHLY; CDR2 reads FYNNEI. CDR3 length: 11 residues. The CDR3 DNA sequence: TGTGCCAGCGGGAACTACAATGAGCAGTTCTTC. This codes for CASGNYNEQFF.

This chain uses TRBV7-2 with TRBJ2-4; TRBD2 matches 10 bases. This CDR3 region has 16 residues. Trimming at V came to 2 bases and at J to 10 bases, leaving 11 bases not matched to a gene. Germline values: CDR1 SGHTA, CDR2 FQGNSA. The DNA for the CDR3 is TGTGCCAGCAGCTTATCCGCTAGCGGGGGAGGTGAGATTCAGTACTTC. This encodes CASSLSASGGGEIQYF. Full variable domain (rest looked up from reference TRBV7-2 and TRBJ2-4): GAGVSQSPSNKVTEKGKDVELRCDPISGHTALYWYRQSLGQGLEFLIYFQGNSAPDKSGLPSDRFSAERTGGSVSTLTIQRTQQEDSAVYLCASSLSASGGGEIQYFGAGTRLSVL.

The rearrangement joins TRBV7-9 to TRBJ2-1; TRBD2 agrees at 7 bases. Germline V gene lookup returns CDR1 SEHNR and CDR2 FQNEAQ (reference sequence). V gave up 6 bases and J gave up 7 bases; unmatched junction bases: 0. This CDR3 comprises 11 residues. CDR3 nucleotides: TGTGCCAGCAGGGGGGGGAATGAGCAGTTCTTC. It yields the protein CASRGGNEQFF.

The chain employs TRBV18 and TRBJ1-1, with a tentative D call TRBD1 (5 bases). V lost 1 base and J 1 base, leaving 10 bases between the germline ends. This CDR3 spans 15 amino acids. Germline CDR1 is KGHSH and CDR2 is LQKENI. CDR3 sequence: CASSPQGWGNTEAFF. CDR3 sequence (DNA): TGTGCCAGCTCACCACAGGGGTGGGGGAACACTGAAGCTTTCTTT.

J is TRBJ2-7 and V is TRBV5-4, with D possibly being TRBD1 or TRBD2 (5 bases each). Germline loops: CDR1 SGHNT, CDR2 YYREEE (reference sequence). With 1 base removed from V and 2 bases from J, the gap between germline ends came to 10 bases. The CDR3 loop spans 14 amino acids. The CDR3 bases are TGTGCCAGCAGCTTGATGGGGGTGGCCTACGAGCAGTACTTC. Translated: CASSLMGVAYEQYF.